The clone carrying this TCR beta chain appeared a few times. The target antigen is unknown. This specimen comes from a study of T cell repertoires in aging, cancer and after chemotherapy. For the study at large: Approximately 9.6 million TCR reads were in the whole dataset. Study-wide findings and caveats: Healthy donors lost TCR diversity with age mainly through richness, cancer patients through richness and evenness.

Multiplex touch-down PCR with TRB-A/B primers amplified rearranged V-D-J TRB sequences. TCRdb re-derived calls from the multiplex PCR reads in MiXCR, one entry per CDR3 protein. The data show roughly 15,000 distinct CDR3 sequences, 45% to 50% seen once. The template was genomic DNA from peripheral blood, not RNA. The CDR3 spans 14 residues. V trimming: 1 base; J trimming: 1 base; junction bases outside the gene matches: 0. CDR1 and CDR2 (germline): PRHDT, FYEKMQ (reference sequence). The chain recombines TRBV13 with TRBJ2-5, with TRBD1 identical over 7 bases. This clonotype was sampled from a human donor in good health. The sequencing sample was made of blood. The CDR3 loop is CASSLEGAQETQYF. CDR3 nucleotides: TGTGCCAGCAGCTTAGAGGGGGCCCAAGAGACCCAGTACTTC.